This T cell receptor beta chain was profiled in a study of OX40 agonist ivuxolimab in advanced cancers. CDR1 is SGHAT, CDR2 FQNNGV, per germline. The V segment lost 10 bases and the J segment 6 bases; nucleotides outside the gene matches: 20. The CDR3 sequence is 18 residues long. Study-level points and caveats: At 0.1 to 3.0 mg/kg and by week 6, CD4+ and CD8+ T cells in the blood had expanded clonally.

The repertoire was sequenced with immunoSEQ multiplex PCR; TCRdb's copy has only in-frame clones and lacks some. The profile shows around 59,000 clones, roughly nine tenths of them singletons. Of note for this clone: Its antigen is as yet unknown.

The V call is TRBV11-2, the J call TRBJ2-2; 10 bases agree with TRBD2. Sequences were derived from CD4+ or CD8+ T cells sorted from blood, sampled in a trial of the OX40 agonist ivuxolimab. This TCR came from an adult with an advanced solid tumor such as melanoma, head and neck, liver or kidney cancer. CDR3 nucleotides: TGTGCCACAACACGGGCAGGTTATCGGACTAGCGGACCCGGGGAGCTGTTTTTT. Protein: CATTRAGYRTSGPGELFF.